What follows are 13 T cell receptor beta chains derived from one specimen sequenced in a study of blood T cell repertoires in COVID-19. TCRdb keeps only in-frame clones here, not all; method: immunoSEQ multiplex PCR. The sample shows around 94,000 clones, around 82% of them seen only once. Material: peripheral blood. The source of these receptors is a man between 60 and 70 years old with acute or convalescent COVID-19.

This clone was detected only once. CDR3: CASWTGGYEQYF. The CDR3 bases are TGTGCCTCCTGGACAGGGGGCTACGAGCAGTACTTC. The rearrangement uses TRBV6-5 and TRBJ2-7, with TRBD1 identical over 10 bases. V lost 11 bases to trimming and J lost 3 bases; unmatched junction nucleotides: 4. CDR1 is MNHEY and CDR2 is SVGAGI in the germline V gene. There are 12 residues in the CDR3.

The genes are TRBV7-9 and TRBJ1-3; D is unresolved. This CDR3 has 17 residues. Trimming took off 5 bases at V and 0 bases at J, with 17 bases between the two ends. The germline CDR1 and CDR2 sequences are SEHNR and FQNEAQ (reference sequence). The CDR3 DNA follows: TGTGCCAGCAGCCCATCCTTTAGAGAGGGCTCTGGAAACACCATATATTTT. Translated: CASSPSFREGSGNTIYF.

This chain connects TRBV3-1 (or the pseudogene TRBV3-2) to TRBJ1-1, with 10 bases that match TRBD1. The junction had 6 bases not matched to a gene; V was cut back by 6 bases and J by 5 bases. Germline V gene lookup returns CDR1 LGHDT and CDR2 YNNKEL (reference sequence). This CDR3 has 14 residues. In DNA form, the CDR3 reads TGTGCCAGCAGTCGCGGGACAGGGGTAACTGAAGCTTTCTTT. Protein: CASSRGTGVTEAFF.

CDR3 sequence (DNA): TGTGCCAGCAGCTTGGGACAAAGCTCTGGAAACACCATATATTTT. It encodes CASSLGQSSGNTIYF. V gene TRBV6-2 or TRBV6-3 combines with J gene TRBJ1-3, with TRBD1 as a possible D gene (6 bases). This CDR3 spans 15 amino acids. V was shortened by 6 bases and J by 0 bases, with 12 bases between the two germline ends. Germline CDR1 MNHEY, CDR2 SVGEGT.

This chain joins TRBV30 and TRBJ2-2; D is possibly TRBD1 (6 bases). The CDR3 spans 16 residues. Deletions cut 3 bases from V and 1 base from J, with 15 bases between. Germline values: CDR1 GTSNPN, CDR2 SVGIG (reference sequence). The CDR3 coding sequence is TGTGCCTGGAGCTTTGTGGAACAGGGGAACACCGGGGAGCTGTTTTTT. Encoded protein: CAWSFVEQGNTGELFF.

The chain has TRBV11-3 and TRBJ1-1; the match to TRBD1 covers 8 bases. V lost 4 bases and J lost 6; bases outside the gene matches: 7. The CDR3 length is 14 residues. Germline-derived CDR1 and CDR2 are SGHNT and YENEEA. CDR3 protein: CASSSKGQGSEAFF. The DNA for the CDR3 is TGTGCCAGCAGCTCTAAAGGACAGGGCTCTGAAGCTTTCTTT.

The rearrangement uses TRBV24-1 and TRBJ2-1; weak D call: TRBD1 (6 bases). CDR1 KGHDR and CDR2 SFDVKD come from the germline V gene. CDR3 length: 14 residues. V was shortened by 7 bases and J by 7 bases, with 16 bases between the two germline ends. The CDR3 protein is CATSRGKIKNEQFF. CDR3 DNA sequence: TGTGCCACCAGCAGGGGTAAGATAAAGAATGAGCAGTTCTTC.

For the CDR3, the DNA is TGCGCCAGCAGCCAGGCTGGACAGGGCACAGATACGCAGTATTTT. Translated, it gives CASSQAGQGTDTQYF. The chain links TRBV4-1 to TRBJ2-3, with 7 bases that match TRBD1. Germline CDR1 is MGHRA and CDR2 is YSYEKL. The CDR3 length is 15 residues. V shed 3 bases, J shed 1 base, and the junction held 4 bases outside the gene matches.

The chain recombines TRBV7-9 with TRBJ1-2; unclear D gene. The CDR3 totals 12 residues. V was pared by 4 bases and J by 10 bases, with 13 bases between. CDR1 and CDR2 from the germline V gene are SEHNR and FQNEAQ (reference sequence). This chain's CDR3 is CASSSDADDYTF. In DNA form, the CDR3 reads TGTGCCAGCAGCTCGGATGCGGATGACTACACCTTC. The full variable domain, with the rest looked up from reference TRBV7-9 and TRBJ1-2, is DTGVSQNPRHKITKRGQNVTFRCDPISEHNRLYWYRQTLGQGPEFLTYFQNEAQLEKSRLLSDRFSAERPKGSFSTLEIQRTEQGDSAMYLCASSSDADDYTFGSGTRLTVV.

The J gene is TRBJ1-4, the V gene TRBV30; 9 nucleotides line up with TRBD1. The CDR3 is 15 residues long. V lost 5 bases to trimming and J lost 6 bases; unmatched junction nucleotides: 10. Germline assignment: CDR1 GTSNPN and CDR2 SVGIG (reference sequence). The CDR3 sequence is CAWGQGMGSYEKLFF. The CDR3 nucleotides are TGTGCCTGGGGACAGGGGATGGGGAGTTATGAAAAACTGTTTTTT. The full variable domain, rest sourced from reference TRBV30 and TRBJ1-4, is SQTIHQWPATLVQPVGSPLSLECTVEGTSNPNLYWYRQAAGRGLQLLFYSVGIGQISSEVPQNLSASRPQDRQFILSSKKLLLSDSGFYLCAWGQGMGSYEKLFFGSGTQLSVL.

This chain uses TRBV11-3 with TRBJ2-7; 9 bases map to TRBD1. CDR1 and CDR2 (germline): SGHNT, YENEEA. The CDR3 is made up of 14 amino acids. The trim removed 4 bases at V and 5 bases at J, leaving 6 bases unmatched. CDR3 coding DNA: TGTGCCAGCAGCTCTGGACAGGGGTTCGACGAGCAGTACTTC. Its translation: CASSSGQGFDEQYF.

DNA for the CDR3: TGCGCCAGCAGTGAGGGCTTGGGAGTTACTAATGAAAAACTGTTTTTT. Translated: CASSEGLGVTNEKLFF. The chain employs TRBV10-2 and TRBJ1-4; D remains unclear. The germline V gene has CDR1 WSHSY and CDR2 SAAADI. This CDR3 is built from 16 residues. V was pared by 2 bases and J by 2 bases, with 12 bases between.

Only a few counts were recorded for this clone. The chain employs TRBV10-3 and TRBJ2-2; possible D gene TRBD1, 5 bases. The V end lost 7 bases, the J end lost 5 bases, and 14 bases lay between the germline ends. The germline V gene encodes CDR1 ENHRY and CDR2 SYGVKD. The CDR3 runs 14 residues. For the CDR3, the DNA is TGTGCCATCACGCAACAGGCCGGAACCGGGGAGCTGTTTTTT. Its translation is CAITQQAGTGELFF.